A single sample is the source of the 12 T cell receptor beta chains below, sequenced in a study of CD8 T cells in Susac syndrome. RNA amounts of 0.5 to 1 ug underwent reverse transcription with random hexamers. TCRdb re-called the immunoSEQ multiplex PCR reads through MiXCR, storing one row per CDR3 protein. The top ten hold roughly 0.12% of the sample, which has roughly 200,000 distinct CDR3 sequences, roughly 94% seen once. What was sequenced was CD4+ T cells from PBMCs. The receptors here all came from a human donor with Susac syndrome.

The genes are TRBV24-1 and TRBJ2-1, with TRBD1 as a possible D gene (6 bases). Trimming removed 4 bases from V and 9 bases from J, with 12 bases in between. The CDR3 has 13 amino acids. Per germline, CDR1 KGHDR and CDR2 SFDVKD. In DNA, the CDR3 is TGTGCCACCAGTGACCCCAGAGGGGGTGAGCAGTTCTTC. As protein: CATSDPRGGEQFF.

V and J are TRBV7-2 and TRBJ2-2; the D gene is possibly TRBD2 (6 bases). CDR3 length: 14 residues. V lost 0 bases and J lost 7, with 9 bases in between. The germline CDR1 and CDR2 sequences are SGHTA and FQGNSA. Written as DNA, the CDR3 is TGTGCCAGCAGCTTAGCCGGGGGAGGCGGGGAGCTGTTTTTT. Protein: CASSLAGGGGELFF.

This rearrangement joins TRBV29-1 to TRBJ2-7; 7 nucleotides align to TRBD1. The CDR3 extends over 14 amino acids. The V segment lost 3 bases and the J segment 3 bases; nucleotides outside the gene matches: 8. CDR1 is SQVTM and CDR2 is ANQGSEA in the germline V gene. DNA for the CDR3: TGCAGCGTTGAGAAGGACAGGAATAGCTACGAGCAGTACTTC. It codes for CSVEKDRNSYEQYF.

The CDR3 protein is CASSVLGQNTEAFF. The CDR3 DNA reads as TGTGCCAGCAGCGTACTCGGACAGAACACTGAAGCTTTCTTT. V and J are TRBV9 and TRBJ1-1; D is possibly TRBD1 (5 bases). CDR3 size: 14 residues. Trimming cost V 1 base and J 1 base, with 8 bases left between them. CDR1 and CDR2 (germline): SGDLS, YYNGEE.

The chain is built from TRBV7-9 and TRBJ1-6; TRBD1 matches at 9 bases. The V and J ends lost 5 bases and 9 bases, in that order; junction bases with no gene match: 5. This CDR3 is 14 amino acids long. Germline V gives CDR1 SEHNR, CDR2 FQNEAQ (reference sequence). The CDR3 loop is CASSLGQGTSPLHF. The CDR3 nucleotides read TGTGCCAGCAGCCTGGGACAGGGAACTTCACCCCTCCACTTT.

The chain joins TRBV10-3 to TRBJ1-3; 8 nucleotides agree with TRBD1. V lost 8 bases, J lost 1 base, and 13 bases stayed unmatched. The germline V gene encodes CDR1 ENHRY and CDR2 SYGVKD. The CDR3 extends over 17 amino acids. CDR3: CAISLAGQVISGNTIYF. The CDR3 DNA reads TGTGCCATCTCCCTAGCGGGACAGGTGATTTCTGGAAACACCATATATTTT.

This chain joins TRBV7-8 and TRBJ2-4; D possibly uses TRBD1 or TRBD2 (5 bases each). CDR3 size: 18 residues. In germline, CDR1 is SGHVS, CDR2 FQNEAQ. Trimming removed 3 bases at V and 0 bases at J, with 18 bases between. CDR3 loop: CASSFGTPQGVAKNIQYF. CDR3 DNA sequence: TGTGCCAGCAGCTTTGGGACCCCTCAAGGGGTAGCCAAAAACATTCAGTACTTC.

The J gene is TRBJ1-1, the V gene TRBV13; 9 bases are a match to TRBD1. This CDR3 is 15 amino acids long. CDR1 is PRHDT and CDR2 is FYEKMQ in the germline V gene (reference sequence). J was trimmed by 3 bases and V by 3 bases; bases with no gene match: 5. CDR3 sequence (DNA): TGTGCCAGCAGCTTCAAAGACAGGGGGGACACTGAAGCTTTCTTT. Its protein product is CASSFKDRGDTEAFF.

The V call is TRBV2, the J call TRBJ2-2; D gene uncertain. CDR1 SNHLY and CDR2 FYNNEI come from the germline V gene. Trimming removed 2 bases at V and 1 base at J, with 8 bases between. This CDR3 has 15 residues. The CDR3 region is CASSESRKNTGELFF. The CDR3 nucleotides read TGTGCCAGCAGTGAAAGCAGAAAGAACACCGGGGAGCTGTTTTTT.

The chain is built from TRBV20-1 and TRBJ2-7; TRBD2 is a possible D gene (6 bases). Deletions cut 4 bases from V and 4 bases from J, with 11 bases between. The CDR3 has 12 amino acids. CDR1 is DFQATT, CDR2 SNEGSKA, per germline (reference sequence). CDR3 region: CSAKPGAYEQYF. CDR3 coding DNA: TGCAGTGCTAAACCGGGAGCGTACGAGCAGTACTTC.

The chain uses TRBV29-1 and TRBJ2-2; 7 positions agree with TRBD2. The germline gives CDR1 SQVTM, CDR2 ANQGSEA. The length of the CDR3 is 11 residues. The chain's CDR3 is CSGTGGGELFF. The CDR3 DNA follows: TGCAGTGGGACGGGGGGCGGGGAGCTGTTTTTT.

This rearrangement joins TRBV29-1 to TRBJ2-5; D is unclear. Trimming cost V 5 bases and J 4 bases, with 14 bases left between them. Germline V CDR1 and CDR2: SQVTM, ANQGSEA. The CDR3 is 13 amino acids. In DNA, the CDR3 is TGCAGCGTTTCGGGCACCCGAGGAGAGACCCAGTACTTC. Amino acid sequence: CSVSGTRGETQYF.